Shown below are 28 T cell receptor beta chains from a single sample sequenced in a study of T-cell reconstitution after alpha-beta-depleted transplantation in children. Unique molecular identifiers were incorporated during preparation of the TCRbeta library. TCRdb processed the PCR reads anew with MiXCR; each CDR3 protein has one entry. The sample has 210,000 or so distinct CDR3 sequences, approximately 10% seen once; the top ten hold roughly 28%. The sequences come from PBMCs, collected before TCRalphabeta/CD19-depleted stem cell transplant. These receptors came from a child in the first two years of life with acute myeloid leukemia, due to receive a stem cell transplant.

The table lists this clonotype with many counts. This sequence joins TRBV20-1 and TRBJ2-7; a possible D gene is TRBD1 (6 bases). The CDR3 runs to 11 residues. The V gene's germline CDR1 is DFQATT and CDR2 SNEGSKA (reference sequence). Trimming pared 4 bases from V and 5 bases from J, leaving 9 bases between. CDR3 protein: CSATGVNEQYF. CDR3 DNA: TGCAGTGCTACAGGGGTAAACGAGCAGTACTTC.

Many counts were recorded for this clonotype. The gene calls are TRBV29-1 and TRBJ2-3, with D possibly being TRBD1 or TRBD2 (5 bases each). Trimming took off 4 bases at V and 2 bases at J, with 7 bases between the two ends. The CDR3 is 12 residues long. From germline, CDR1 is SQVTM and CDR2 ANQGSEA. CDR3 coding DNA: TGCAGCGTTGGAGGGGACACAGATACGCAGTATTTT. Translated, it gives CSVGGDTDTQYF.

This clonotype was recorded at least ten times. The genes are TRBV7-3 and TRBJ2-3; 8 positions agree with TRBD2. This CDR3 is 14 amino acids long. Germline V lookup: CDR1 SGHTA, CDR2 FQGTGA. V lost 5 bases to trimming and J lost 3 bases; unmatched junction nucleotides: 4. CDR3: CASSLQRETDTQYF. The CDR3 DNA reads TGTGCCAGCAGCCTGCAGCGGGAGACAGATACGCAGTATTTT.

This clonotype was seen ten or more times. The chain is built from TRBV10-2 and TRBJ2-1; 10 nucleotides match TRBD1. The CDR3 has 16 residues. In germline, CDR1 is WSHSY, CDR2 SAAADI. V trimming: 8 bases; J trimming: 4 bases; junction bases outside the gene matches: 11. The chain's CDR3 is CASPVNRTGGYNEQFF. CDR3 sequence (DNA): TGCGCCAGCCCTGTTAACCGGACAGGGGGGTACAATGAGCAGTTCTTC.

In this sample, this clonotype turned up many times. This chain joins TRBV20-1 and TRBJ1-2; D not certain. Germline-derived CDR1 and CDR2 are DFQATT and SNEGSKA (reference sequence). V lost 0 bases, J lost 0 bases, and 11 bases lay in between. This CDR3 has 15 amino acids. The CDR3 DNA sequence: TGCAGTGCTAGAGACCCCAGGCGTCCTAACTATGGCTACACCTTC. This gives the protein CSARDPRRPNYGYTF.

As regards this clonotype: A much larger clone is a single base away; this may be a read error. The chain's CDR3 is CASSLETGNYGDTF. The CDR3 DNA reads TGTGCCAGCAGCTTGGAGACAGGGAACTATGGCGACACCTTC. V is TRBV7-9 and J is TRBJ1-2, with TRBD1 identical over 7 bases. The germline V gene has CDR1 SEHNR and CDR2 FQNEAQ (reference sequence). The CDR3 loop spans 14 amino acids.

The table lists this clonotype with many counts. The rearrangement joins TRBV20-1 to TRBJ2-4; 9 bases are shared with TRBD2. CDR1 and CDR2 from the germline V gene are DFQATT and SNEGSKA (reference sequence). The CDR3 length is 18 residues. Trimming removed 6 bases from V and 0 bases from J; junction bases left unmatched: 15. The CDR3 protein is CSAPTLVAGGLAKNIQYF. The DNA for the CDR3 is TGCAGTGCCCCCACCCTGGTGGCGGGAGGGCTAGCCAAAAACATTCAGTACTTC.

This clonotype was recorded many times. CDR3 residues: CASSRTVLINYGYTF. CDR3 bases: TGTGCCAGCAGCCGAACGGTTCTCATTAACTATGGCTACACCTTC. This sequence joins TRBV12-3 or TRBV12-4 and TRBJ1-2; D uncertain. V dropped 6 bases and J dropped 1 base, with 15 bases sitting between them. The CDR3 covers 15 residues.

This clonotype was seen ten or more times. V usage is TRBV10-3 and J usage is TRBJ2-6, with 10 bases fitting TRBD1. The CDR3 has 16 amino acids. CDR1 is ENHRY, CDR2 SYGVKD, per germline. With 6 bases clipped from V and 6 bases from J, the junction kept 8 bases outside the gene matches. The CDR3 region has the DNA TGTGCCATCAGCACCGGGACAGGGGTAAAGGCCAACGTCCTGACTTTC. It is translated as CAISTGTGVKANVLTF.

This clonotype appeared many times. J is TRBJ2-1 and V is TRBV7-3; D is perhaps TRBD1 (6 bases). CDR1 and CDR2 from the germline V gene are SGHTA and FQGTGA. The CDR3 is made up of 13 amino acids. V lost 5 bases, J lost 14 bases, and 19 bases lay in between. The CDR3 DNA follows: TGTGCCAGCAGCCTTATGAAACAGGGTGAAAAGTTCTTC. Translation gives CASSLMKQGEKFF. Using reference TRBV7-3 and TRBJ2-1 for the parts outside the CDR3, the full variable domain is GAGVSQTPSNKVTEKGKYVELRCDPISGHTALYWYRQSLGQGPEFLIYFQGTGAADDSGLPNDRFFAVRPEGSVSTLKIQRTERGDSAVYLCASSLMKQGEKFFGPGTRLTVL.

In this sample, this clonotype turned up many times. The chain links TRBV29-1 to TRBJ1-2, with TRBD1 matching over 7 bases. Germline V gives CDR1 SQVTM, CDR2 ANQGSEA. This CDR3 spans 12 amino acids. V shed 7 bases and J 2 bases; nucleotides not matched to a gene: 4. The CDR3 sequence: CSGGGANYGYTF. CDR3 coding DNA: TGCAGCGGAGGGGGCGCAAACTATGGCTACACCTTC.

In its sample, this clonotype was seen many times. The V and J genes are TRBV7-8 and TRBJ2-1, with D possibly being TRBD2 (6 bases). The CDR3 totals 13 residues. V dropped 5 bases and J dropped 12 bases, with 17 bases sitting between them. Germline V gene lookup returns CDR1 SGHVS and CDR2 FQNEAQ. The CDR3 is CASSPDGGLRQFF. The CDR3, as DNA: TGTGCCAGCAGCCCCGACGGGGGATTAAGGCAGTTCTTC.

In this sample, this clonotype turned up many times. The V gene is TRBV7-6, the J gene TRBJ1-2; 7 bases agree with TRBD1. Looked up from germline, CDR1 is SGHVS and CDR2 is FNYEAQ. This CDR3 region has 13 residues. Trimming at V came to 3 bases and at J to 5 bases, leaving 3 bases not matched to a gene. The DNA for the CDR3 is TGTGCCAGCAGCTTTGGACAGGAATATGGCTACACCTTC. Amino acids: CASSFGQEYGYTF.

This clonotype was observed many times. The chain uses TRBV5-1 and TRBJ2-3; the D gene is possibly TRBD2 (6 bases). CDR3 length: 15 amino acids. V was pared by 2 bases and J by 4 bases, with 14 bases between. CDR1 SGHRS and CDR2 YFSETQ come from the germline V gene. The DNA of the CDR3 is TGCGCCAGCAGCTTACAGCGGAGGGTCGCAGATACGCAGTATTTT. Translated: CASSLQRRVADTQYF. The whole variable domain, filled in from reference TRBV5-1 and TRBJ2-3, reads KAGVTQTPRYLIKTRGQQVTLSCSPISGHRSVSWYQQTPGQGLQFLFEYFSETQRNKGNFPGRFSGRQFSNSRSEMNVSTLELGDSALYLCASSLQRRVADTQYFGPGTRLTVL.

This clonotype was observed at least ten times. The CDR3 is CAISRTGGTEAFF. The CDR3 DNA sequence: TGTGCCATCAGTAGAACAGGGGGCACTGAAGCTTTCTTT. This chain connects TRBV10-3 to TRBJ1-1; 8 nucleotides match TRBD1. The CDR3 loop spans 13 amino acids. Germline CDR1 reads ENHRY; CDR2 reads SYGVKD. V lost 5 bases and J lost 4; bases outside the gene matches: 3.

At least ten counts were recorded for this clonotype. This rearrangement joins TRBV15 to TRBJ1-1, with D maybe TRBD1 (5 bases). CDR1 and CDR2 (germline): LNHNV, YYDKDF (reference sequence). This CDR3 is built from 14 residues. The V end lost 3 bases, the J end lost 1 base, and 9 bases lay between the germline ends. The CDR3 bases are TGTGCCACCAGCAGCCGGGGCCAGAACACTGAAGCTTTCTTT. It translates to CATSSRGQNTEAFF.

This clonotype was recorded at least ten times. The chain joins TRBV5-1 to TRBJ1-5, with D perhaps matching TRBD1 (5 bases). Trimming removed 4 bases from V and 5 bases from J, with 13 bases in between. This CDR3 has 14 amino acids. The germline V gene has CDR1 SGHRS and CDR2 YFSETQ. The CDR3 region is CASSTRGLDQPQHF. CDR3 in DNA: TGCGCCAGCAGCACGAGGGGATTGGATCAGCCCCAGCATTTT.

In this sample, this clonotype turned up a few times. Written as DNA, the CDR3 is TGTGCCAGCTCACCAATTAGCGGGAGGGGGCTCGACAATGAGCAGTTCTTC. This codes for CASSPISGRGLDNEQFF. The rearrangement uses TRBV18 and TRBJ2-1; 11 bases match TRBD2. CDR1 and CDR2 (germline): KGHSH, LQKENI. V gave up 2 bases and J gave up 5 bases; unmatched junction bases: 8. This CDR3 spans 17 amino acids.

Many counts were recorded for this clonotype. This chain uses TRBV6-6 with TRBJ1-1, with 7 nucleotides matching TRBD1. The CDR3 is 12 residues long. The germline V gene has CDR1 MNHNY and CDR2 SVGAGI (reference sequence). The ends lost 2 bases at V and 6 bases at J; junction bases unmatched: 0. In DNA, the CDR3 is TGTGCCAGCAGTTACACAGGGGCTGAAGCTTTCTTT. Its protein product is CASSYTGAEAFF.

This clonotype was observed at least ten times. This sequence joins TRBV7-2 and TRBJ1-3; D is undetermined. V lost 1 base and J 0 bases, leaving 10 bases between the germline ends. The CDR3 runs 16 residues. CDR1 SGHTA and CDR2 FQGNSA come from the germline V gene. CDR3 DNA: TGTGCCAGCAGCTTAGGTCGGGGTCTCTCTGGAAACACCATATATTTT. Its protein is CASSLGRGLSGNTIYF. Full variable domain (rest looked up from reference TRBV7-2 and TRBJ1-3): GAGVSQSPSNKVTEKGKDVELRCDPISGHTALYWYRQSLGQGLEFLIYFQGNSAPDKSGLPSDRFSAERTGGSVSTLTIQRTQQEDSAVYLCASSLGRGLSGNTIYFGEGSWLTVV.

As concerns this clonotype: This could be a read error, since a much larger clone is one nucleotide away. The chain couples TRBV5-1 to TRBJ2-5, with TRBD2 matching over 10 bases. Germline CDR1 SGHRS, CDR2 YFSETQ. This CDR3 region has 15 residues. In DNA, the CDR3 is TGCGCCAGCAGCTTGGGACTAGCGGGTTCAGAGACCCAGCACTTC. Protein sequence: CASSLGLAGSETQHF.

This clonotype was recorded many times. V gene TRBV7-9 combines with J gene TRBJ1-1; D is unresolved. The CDR3 contains 13 residues. In germline, CDR1 is SEHNR, CDR2 FQNEAQ (reference sequence). The V end lost 2 bases, the J end lost 0 bases, and 4 bases lay between the germline ends. This CDR3 reads CASSLLVNTEAFF. CDR3 sequence (DNA): TGTGCCAGCAGCTTATTGGTGAACACTGAAGCTTTCTTT.

This clonotype has a count of ten or more. The chain uses TRBV12-3 or TRBV12-4 and TRBJ2-2; D remains ambiguous. The CDR3 runs 13 residues. Trimming removed 4 bases at V and 3 bases at J, with 6 bases between. Here the CDR3 DNA reads TGTGCCAGCAGTTCTCGAGACACCGGGGAGCTGTTTTTT. Its protein product is CASSSRDTGELFF.

This clonotype has only a few counts. The chain couples TRBV14 to TRBJ1-2, with TRBD1 as a possible D gene (5 bases). The CDR3 is 15 residues long. CDR1 and CDR2 from the germline V gene are SGHDN and FVKESK. V lost 5 bases, J lost 4 bases, and 17 bases lay in between. CDR3 amino acids: CASSSAGFGRYGYTF. The CDR3 coding sequence is TGTGCCAGCAGCTCCGCAGGGTTCGGGCGCTATGGCTACACCTTC.

The gene calls are TRBV19 and TRBJ2-1; D gene ambiguous. The CDR3 length is 15 residues. Per germline, CDR1 LNHDA and CDR2 SQIVND (reference sequence). V dropped 4 bases and J dropped 1 base, with 11 bases sitting between them. This CDR3 is CASSNRPVSYNEQFF. Here the CDR3 DNA reads TGTGCCAGTAGTAATCGACCTGTTTCCTACAATGAGCAGTTCTTC.

This clonotype was recorded at least ten times. This chain links TRBV7-3 with TRBJ2-2; D not certain. The germline V gene encodes CDR1 SGHTA and CDR2 FQGTGA. CDR3 length: 14 residues. Deletions cut 3 bases from V and 4 bases from J, with 9 bases between. Here the CDR3 DNA reads TGTGCCAGCAGCTTTGGGTTGTCCACCGGGGAGCTGTTTTTT. Protein sequence: CASSFGLSTGELFF. Complete variable domain (other parts from reference TRBV7-3 and TRBJ2-2): GAGVSQTPSNKVTEKGKYVELRCDPISGHTALYWYRQSLGQGPEFLIYFQGTGAADDSGLPNDRFFAVRPEGSVSTLKIQRTERGDSAVYLCASSFGLSTGELFFGEGSRLTVL.

This clonotype was seen repeatedly, ten times or more. The rearrangement uses TRBV29-1 and TRBJ2-2; D possibly corresponds to TRBD2 (6 bases). The CDR3 sequence is 15 residues long. Per germline, CDR1 SQVTM and CDR2 ANQGSEA. V was pared by 4 bases and J by 3 bases, with 15 bases between. The CDR3 DNA follows: TGCAGCGTTGGGGGGGAGGTTAGGGACACCGGGGAGCTGTTTTTT. It specifies CSVGGEVRDTGELFF.

The sample holds many counts of this clonotype. This rearrangement joins TRBV4-2 to TRBJ1-2, with a possible D match to TRBD1 (5 bases). Germline lookup yields CDR1 LGHNA and CDR2 YNFKEQ. Trimming removed 1 base at V and 7 bases at J, with 10 bases between. There are 13 residues in the CDR3. CDR3 nucleotides: TGTGCCAGCAGCCAAGTCGGGGACGCTGGCTACACCTTC. Encoded protein: CASSQVGDAGYTF.